The 14 T cell receptor beta chains reported below all come from one sample, sequenced in a study of control samples from healthy donors and cancer patients. The protocol was immunoSEQ multiplex PCR, while the TCRdb copy is restricted to in-frame clones and leaves out a portion. Among approximately 150,000 clones listed, approximately 91% were seen once. The sequenced sample consisted of blood. The receptors shown here come from a man aged 30 to 39 in good health.

The chain carries TRBV7-2 and TRBJ2-3, with D tentatively TRBD2 (6 bases). The CDR3 is 16 residues long. The V and J ends lost 1 base and 4 bases respectively, with 15 bases between them. The germline V gene encodes CDR1 SGHTA and CDR2 FQGNSA. CDR3 protein: CASSLVVLASADTQYF. For the CDR3, the DNA is TGTGCCAGCAGCTTAGTAGTGCTAGCGTCCGCAGATACGCAGTATTTT.

The V and J genes are TRBV7-3 and TRBJ2-3; D might be TRBD1 (6 bases). The V gene's germline CDR1 is SGHTA and CDR2 FQGTGA. The germline V and J ends were trimmed by 3 bases and 1 base, with 11 bases remaining between them. CDR3 size: 15 residues. The CDR3 DNA sequence: TGTGCCAGCAGCTTGGGGACACTCGGCACAGATACGCAGTATTTT. This sequence encodes CASSLGTLGTDTQYF.

The V and J genes are TRBV5-1 and TRBJ2-5; 8 bases map to TRBD2. Trimming removed 0 bases from V and 1 base from J; junction bases left unmatched: 5. Looked up from germline, CDR1 is SGHRS and CDR2 is YFSETQ. The CDR3 is made up of 16 amino acids. The CDR3 DNA follows: TGCGCCAGCAGCTTGGTCGGGAGGGGAGGCCAAGAGACCCAGTACTTC. This codes for CASSLVGRGGQETQYF.

The genes are TRBV29-1 and TRBJ1-1; D is uncertain. The CDR3 loop spans 12 amino acids. Germline V CDR1 and CDR2: SQVTM, ANQGSEA. Trimming took off 3 bases at V and 4 bases at J, with 9 bases between the two ends. CDR3 in DNA: TGCAGCGTTGAGGTCTTTACCACTGAAGCTTTCTTT. Its protein product is CSVEVFTTEAFF.

The V gene is TRBV6-6, the J gene TRBJ1-1; TRBD1 aligns across 8 bases. The CDR3 consists of 13 residues. J was trimmed by 7 bases and V by 5 bases; bases with no gene match: 6. In germline, CDR1 is MNHNY, CDR2 SVGAGI (reference sequence). The CDR3 nucleotides read TGTGCCAGCAGTGCCGACAGGGGAGGTGAAGCTTTCTTT. It yields the protein CASSADRGGEAFF.

The genes are TRBV19 and TRBJ2-1, with D maybe TRBD1 (6 bases). The germline gives CDR1 LNHDA, CDR2 SQIVND (reference sequence). CDR3 size: 14 residues. CDR3 nucleotide sequence: TGTGCTTCCAACCTTGCCTCAGGGGTCAATGAGCAGTTCTTC. Its protein is CASNLASGVNEQFF.

The V gene is TRBV27, the J gene TRBJ2-6; D uncertain. V was clipped by 5 bases and J by 0 bases, with 8 bases between them. CDR3 length equals 15 residues. Germline V CDR1 and CDR2: MNHEY, SMNVEV (reference sequence). The CDR3 loop is CASSPAPSGANVLTF. For the CDR3, the DNA is TGTGCCAGCAGTCCTGCTCCCTCTGGGGCCAACGTCCTGACTTTC.

This clone was observed a handful of times. The chain has TRBV18 and TRBJ1-6, with D unresolved. Between the trimmed V and J ends, which lost 0 bases and 10 bases, there was a span of 7 bases. The CDR3 has 13 residues. Germline V gene sequence: CDR1 KGHSH, CDR2 LQKENI. CDR3 sequence reads: CASSPPYLSPLHF. The CDR3 DNA follows: TGTGCCAGCTCACCACCGTACTTGTCACCCCTCCACTTT.

The chain joins TRBV11-3 to TRBJ2-2; 7 bases map to TRBD1. With V trimmed by 4 bases and J by 2 bases, 4 bases remained unmatched. CDR1 and CDR2 (germline): SGHNT, YENEEA. The CDR3 is 15 amino acids. CDR3 DNA sequence: TGTGCCAGCAGCTCTCGAGGGGGCAACACCGGGGAGCTGTTTTTT. Its translation: CASSSRGGNTGELFF.

This CDR3 is CASSYSETGVNYGYTF. CDR3 nucleotides: TGTGCCAGCAGTTACTCGGAGACAGGGGTAAACTATGGCTACACCTTC. The J gene is TRBJ1-2, the V gene TRBV6-5; TRBD1 agrees at 8 bases. From germline, CDR1 is MNHEY and CDR2 SVGAGI. There are 16 residues in the CDR3. With 0 bases clipped from V and 2 bases from J, the junction kept 5 bases outside the gene matches.

In regard to this clone: Other DNA sequences in the sample encode the same CDR3. J is TRBJ1-5 and V is TRBV19; D is ambiguous. Germline loops: CDR1 LNHDA, CDR2 SQIVND (reference sequence). This CDR3 is built from 13 residues. V lost 3 bases and J 6 bases, leaving 9 bases between the germline ends. The CDR3 protein is CASSISLGQPQHF. The CDR3 coding sequence is TGTGCCAGTAGTATCAGTCTGGGTCAGCCCCAGCATTTT.

This chain connects TRBV5-6 to TRBJ1-2; TRBD1 might be the D (5 bases). V lost 4 bases to trimming and J lost 4 bases, with 17 bases between them. The CDR3 loop spans 15 amino acids. CDR1 and CDR2 from the germline V gene are SGHDT and YYEEEE. CDR3 residues: CASSPVGQGGYGYTF. CDR3 bases: TGTGCCAGCAGCCCTGTGGGTCAGGGCGGCTATGGCTACACCTTC. The variable domain in full, completed from reference TRBV5-6 and TRBJ1-2, reads DAGVTQSPTHLIKTRGQQVTLRCSPKSGHDTVSWYQQALGQGPQFIFQYYEEEERQRGNFPDRFSGHQFPNYSSELNVNALLLGDSALYLCASSPVGQGGYGYTFGSGTRLTVV.

The rearrangement joins TRBV6-6 to TRBJ1-1, with TRBD1 matching over 8 bases. The V gene end was trimmed by 0 bases and the J gene end by 8 bases; junction bases not matched to a gene: 5. The CDR3 totals 14 residues. Germline assignment: CDR1 MNHNY and CDR2 SVGAGI (reference sequence). The CDR3 DNA sequence: TGTGCCAGCAGTTACTCGGGACAGGCGGAAGAAGCTTTCTTT. Translating it yields CASSYSGQAEEAFF.

This clone was counted a few times. The chain has TRBV28 and TRBJ2-2; D gene ambiguous. Germline assignment: CDR1 MDHEN and CDR2 SYDVKM. There are 12 residues in the CDR3. V was pared by 8 bases and J by 5 bases, with 9 bases between. Here the CDR3 reads CASCLGTGELFF. The CDR3 DNA follows: TGTGCCAGCTGCCTGGGGACCGGGGAGCTGTTTTTT.